This TCR beta chain originates from a study of regulatory T cells in long-lasting Graves disease. Of note for this clonotype: A much more abundant neighbour one base away suggests this may be a read error. The conserved phenylalanine or tryptophan is not found at the CDR3 terminus, so this likely reflects a read error.

V dropped 4 bases and J dropped 2 bases, with 16 bases sitting between them. From germline, CDR1 is SGHRS and CDR2 YFSETQ. This CDR3 spans 16 amino acids. Sequencing libraries for TCR beta were prepared with iRepertoire HTBI primers and Arm-PCR of CDR3 regions. TCRdb fed the multiplex PCR reads into MiXCR, producing one record per CDR3 protein. The repertoire includes some 410,000 distinct CDR3 sequences, around 15% of them detected once, and over 8.5% sits in the top ten. Sample time point: newly diagnosed GD, antithyroid drugs for less than 3 months. The TCR library was prepared using RNA isolated from PBMCs. This sample was also put to use in a study of T cells in Graves' hyperthyroidism and ophthalmopathy.

Material: peripheral blood mononuclear cells (PBMCs), obtained at new diagnosis, from a patient treated with antithyroid drugs. The receptor was derived from a woman aged 25 to 39 with Graves disease. This sequence joins TRBV5-1 and TRBJ1-3; maybe TRBD1 (5 bases). CDR3 region: CASSPNGGGPGNTIYS. CDR3 nucleotide sequence: TGCGCCAGCAGCCCCAACGGGGGAGGGCCTGGAAACACCATATATTCT.